This is a list of T cell receptor beta chains from one sample in a study of vaccination and CD4 T cells after COVID-19. These receptors are not linked to any known antigen. In TCRdb, the PCR reads were re-called with MiXCR into one record per CDR3 protein. The sample records under 20,000 distinct CDR3 sequences, 60% to 80% being singletons. Sequencing used CD4+ T cells from blood, cultured in vitro. These receptors were taken from a human donor who had recovered from COVID-19. The CDR3 runs from the conserved cysteine through the conserved F or W. D genes are given only for firm matches. Rows give clone size only sometimes, using once, few, many, or a class for an expanded clone.

V gene: TRBV29-1
J gene: TRBJ1-3
clone size: .
D gene: TRBD1
CDR3 protein: CSVEPRGGFAGNTIYF
CDR3 DNA: TGCAGCGTTGAACCCCGAGGGGGCTTCGCTGGAAACACCATATATTTT

V gene: TRBV24-1
J gene: TRBJ2-5
clone size: few
D gene: .
CDR3 protein: CATSDPGQPQETQYF
CDR3 DNA: TGTGCCACCAGTGACCCTGGACAGCCGCAAGAGACCCAGTACTTC

V gene: TRBV15
J gene: TRBJ1-2
clone size: few
D gene: .
CDR3 protein: CATSSRPRTGRGGYTF
CDR3 DNA: TGTGCCACCAGCAGTCGGCCGCGGACCGGGAGGGGTGGCTACACCTTC

V gene: TRBV7-2
J gene: TRBJ1-5
clone size: few
D gene: .
CDR3 protein: CASSYSQGPQHF
CDR3 DNA: TGTGCCAGCAGCTACTCTCAGGGGCCCCAGCATTTT

V gene: TRBV20-1
J gene: TRBJ2-2
clone size: .
D gene: .
CDR3 protein: CSAQGRLGVTGELFF
CDR3 DNA: TGCAGTGCCCAAGGTCGGCTAGGCGTCACCGGGGAGCTGTTTTTT

V gene: TRBV27
J gene: TRBJ1-2
clone size: .
D gene: .
CDR3 protein: CASSPQRGGTQANYGYTF
CDR3 DNA: TGTGCCAGCAGTCCGCAACGGGGCGGGACTCAAGCTAACTATGGCTACACCTTC

V gene: TRBV27
J gene: TRBJ1-5
clone size: .
D gene: TRBD1
CDR3 protein: CASSARTGVSNQPQHF
CDR3 DNA: TGTGCCAGCAGTGCCCGGACAGGGGTCAGCAATCAGCCCCAGCATTTT

V gene: TRBV7-3
J gene: TRBJ2-2
clone size: .
D gene: .
CDR3 protein: CASRRDASNTGELFF
CDR3 DNA: TGTGCCAGCAGACGGGACGCGTCTAACACCGGGGAGCTGTTTTTT

V gene: TRBV11-3
J gene: TRBJ1-2
clone size: .
D gene: .
CDR3 protein: CASSRQGGYGYTF
CDR3 DNA: TGTGCCAGCAGCCGCCAGGGAGGATATGGCTACACCTTC

V gene: TRBV7-2
J gene: TRBJ1-1
clone size: once
D gene: .
CDR3 protein: CASSSLAGTEAFF
CDR3 DNA: TGTGCCAGCAGCTCCCTGGCCGGCACTGAAGCTTTCTTT

V gene: TRBV28
J gene: TRBJ1-1
clone size: .
D gene: TRBD1
CDR3 protein: CASSPTRGTGYPEAFF
CDR3 DNA: TGTGCCAGCAGCCCAACCCGCGGGACAGGTTACCCTGAAGCTTTCTTT

V gene: TRBV20-1
J gene: TRBJ1-6
clone size: few
D gene: TRBD1
CDR3 protein: CSARDRRGNSPLHF
CDR3 DNA: TGCAGTGCTAGAGACCGCAGGGGGAATTCACCCCTCCACTTT

V gene: TRBV6-5
J gene: TRBJ2-7
clone size: .
D gene: TRBD2
CDR3 protein: CASSYPASGRYEQYF
CDR3 DNA: TGTGCCAGCAGTTACCCGGCTAGCGGAAGGTACGAGCAGTACTTC

V gene: TRBV4-2
J gene: TRBJ2-1
clone size: .
D gene: .
CDR3 protein: CASSQGSGPYNEQFF
CDR3 DNA: TGTGCCAGCAGCCAAGGAAGCGGGCCCTACAATGAGCAGTTCTTC

V gene: TRBV2
J gene: TRBJ2-3
clone size: .
D gene: TRBD1
CDR3 protein: CASRRTNPGQSTDTQYF
CDR3 DNA: TGTGCCAGCAGGCGAACAAATCCGGGACAGAGCACAGATACGCAGTATTTT

V gene: TRBV19
J gene: TRBJ1-3
clone size: .
D gene: TRBD1
CDR3 protein: CASSTQAQGTFSGNTIYF
CDR3 DNA: TGTGCCAGTAGTACCCAGGCACAGGGGACCTTCTCTGGAAACACCATATATTTT

V gene: TRBV5-1
J gene: TRBJ1-5
clone size: .
D gene: TRBD1
CDR3 protein: CASSAGTAGGPQHF
CDR3 DNA: TGCGCCAGCAGCGCCGGGACAGCCGGAGGGCCCCAGCATTTT

V gene: TRBV4-2
J gene: TRBJ2-1
clone size: .
D gene: TRBD2
CDR3 protein: CASSQEWAGAAGSYNEQFF
CDR3 DNA: TGTGCCAGCAGCCAAGAGTGGGCGGGAGCCGCGGGGTCCTACAATGAGCAGTTCTTC

V gene: TRBV20-1
J gene: TRBJ2-2
clone size: .
D gene: .
CDR3 protein: CSAPPGLTNTGELFF
CDR3 DNA: TGCAGTGCTCCTCCGGGACTTACGAACACCGGGGAGCTGTTTTTT

V gene: TRBV27
J gene: TRBJ1-2
clone size: .
D gene: .
CDR3 protein: CASVGYTF
CDR3 DNA: TGTGCCTCAGTAGGCTACACCTTC

V gene: TRBV2
J gene: TRBJ1-5
clone size: few
D gene: .
CDR3 protein: CASSDGLSNQPQHF
CDR3 DNA: TGTGCCAGCAGTGACGGTCTTAGCAATCAGCCCCAGCATTTT

V gene: TRBV7-9
J gene: TRBJ1-5
clone size: .
D gene: .
CDR3 protein: CASSLDLNGGRNVNQPQHF
CDR3 DNA: TGTGCCAGCAGCTTAGACTTGAACGGGGGCCGTAACGTGAATCAGCCCCAGCATTTT

V gene: TRBV20-1
J gene: TRBJ1-2
clone size: .
D gene: TRBD1
CDR3 protein: CSAYRGQGYGYTF
CDR3 DNA: TGCAGTGCCTACAGGGGGCAGGGCTATGGCTACACCTTC

V gene: TRBV6-2/TRBV6-3
J gene: TRBJ1-5
clone size: .
D gene: .
CDR3 protein: CASSYSPHRAVGDQPQHF
CDR3 DNA: TGTGCCAGCAGTTACTCGCCGCACAGGGCAGTTGGGGATCAGCCCCAGCATTTT

V gene: TRBV25-1
J gene: TRBJ2-2
clone size: .
D gene: .
CDR3 protein: CASSDSFGGIPNTGELFF
CDR3 DNA: TGTGCCAGCAGTGATAGTTTCGGCGGTATCCCGAACACCGGGGAGCTGTTTTTT

V gene: TRBV27
J gene: TRBJ1-2
clone size: few
D gene: .
CDR3 protein: CASSSRAGGAKYGYTF
CDR3 DNA: TGTGCCAGCAGTAGCAGGGCTGGGGGGGCTAAATATGGCTACACCTTC

V gene: TRBV24-1
J gene: TRBJ1-3
clone size: few
D gene: .
CDR3 protein: CATSDSDRTGNTIYF
CDR3 DNA: TGTGCCACCAGTGATTCTGACAGGACTGGAAACACCATATATTTT

V gene: TRBV6-1
J gene: TRBJ1-5
clone size: .
D gene: .
CDR3 protein: CASSPPRGNSNQPQHF
CDR3 DNA: TGTGCCAGCAGCCCCCCCCGGGGGAATAGCAATCAGCCCCAGCATTTT

V gene: TRBV20-1
J gene: TRBJ2-1
clone size: .
D gene: TRBD2
CDR3 protein: CSARDGRAGVYNEQFF
CDR3 DNA: TGCAGTGCTAGGGACGGTCGAGCGGGAGTATACAATGAGCAGTTCTTC